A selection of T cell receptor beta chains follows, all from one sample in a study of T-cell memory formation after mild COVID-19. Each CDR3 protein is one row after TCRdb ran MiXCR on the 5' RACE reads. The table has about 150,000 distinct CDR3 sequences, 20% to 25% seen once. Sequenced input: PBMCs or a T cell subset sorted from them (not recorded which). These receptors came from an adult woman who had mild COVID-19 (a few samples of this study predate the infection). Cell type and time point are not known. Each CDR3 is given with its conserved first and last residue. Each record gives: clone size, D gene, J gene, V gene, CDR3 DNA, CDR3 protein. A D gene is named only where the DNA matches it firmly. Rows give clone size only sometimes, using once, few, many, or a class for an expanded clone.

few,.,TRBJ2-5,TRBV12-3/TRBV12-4,TGTGCCAGCAGTTTAGCAAACACGAGGGGCCAGTACTTC,CASSLANTRGQYF
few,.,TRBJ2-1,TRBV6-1,TGTGCCAGCAGTGAGGAGGGGGCTTCCTACAATGAGCAGTTCTTC,CASSEEGASYNEQFF
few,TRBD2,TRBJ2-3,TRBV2,TGTGCCAGCGGAGGGACTAGCGGGAGCCCAGATACGCAGTATTTT,CASGGTSGSPDTQYF
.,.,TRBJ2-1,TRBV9,TGTGCCAGCAGCCTCGGAATCAATGAGCAGTTCTTC,CASSLGINEQFF
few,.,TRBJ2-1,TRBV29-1,TGCAGCGTGGGGGACCTCTGGGAGAGTGAGCAGTTCTTC,CSVGDLWESEQFF
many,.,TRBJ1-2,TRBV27,TGTGCCAGCAGTTCCGCAGGGGCGGGGGGCTACACCTTC,CASSSAGAGGYTF
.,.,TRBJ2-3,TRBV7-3,TGTGCCAGCAGCTCCTCGGGGGGCGGCGATACGCAGTATTTT,CASSSSGGGDTQYF
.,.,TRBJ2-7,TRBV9,TGTGCCAGCAGCCCTCGGGACGGAGGCTCCTACGAGCAGTACTTC,CASSPRDGGSYEQYF
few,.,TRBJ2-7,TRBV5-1,TGCGCCAGCAGCTTGGGTCCGGGTGAGGGATACGAGCAGTACTTC,CASSLGPGEGYEQYF
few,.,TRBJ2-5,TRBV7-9,TGTGCCAGCAGCTTCCTCAAGGAGACCCAGTACTTC,CASSFLKETQYF
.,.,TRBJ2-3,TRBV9,TGTGCCAGCAGCGTAGTTAGCGGCCTCGCCGATACGCAGTATTTT,CASSVVSGLADTQYF
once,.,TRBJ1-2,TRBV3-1,TGTGTAGACAGACAAGATGGCTACACCTTC,CVDRQDGYTF
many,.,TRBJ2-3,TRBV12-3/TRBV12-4,TGTGCCAGCAGTTTAGACCTCAACACAGATACGCAGTATTTT,CASSLDLNTDTQYF
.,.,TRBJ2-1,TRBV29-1,TGCAGGGCAGTAGGGGCCTACAATGAGCAGTTCTTC,CRAVGAYNEQFF